This TCR beta chain was profiled in a study of response to subunit inactivated influenza vaccine. The study's findings and limits: Only a handful of new T cells, the authors suggested, are recruited with each seasonal influenza vaccination.

TCRdb redid the calling of the RT-PCR reads with MiXCR, one entry per CDR3 protein. Seen here are hundreds of thousands of distinct CDR3 sequences, 14% observed once, and the top ten hold around 7.6%. Comments on this clonotype: Its antigen is still unknown.

Germline-derived CDR1 and CDR2 are LGHNA and YNFKEQ. V was trimmed by 0 bases and J by 2 bases, leaving 8 bases between them. This CDR3 region has 14 residues. Here the sequenced sample was PBMCs from blood, taken less than 15 days before vaccination. The clonotype originates from a man aged 50 to 60 who received an inactivated influenza vaccine. This chain joins TRBV4-2 and TRBJ2-7, with no clear D. For the CDR3, the DNA is TGTGCCAGCAGCCAAGAGTGGGGTCCCTACGAGCAGTACTTC. As protein: CASSQEWGPYEQYF.